The following is a TCR beta chain sequence with its context. Antigen unknown. cDNA synthesis used the whole RNA isolate, giving expressed TCRB sequences. Sequencing used immunoSEQ multiplex PCR; TCRdb keeps in-frame clones, though not all of them. The sample lists roughly 340,000 clones; around 12% were seen once. The data originate from a study of beta chain features in type 1 diabetes. Study findings and constraints: No resolution was reached here on whether HLA type influences TCRB rearrangement. Healthy donors had naive, central memory and Treg TCRB repertoires that appeared less similar than those seen among patients. An over-representation of cells with high TCR expression could result from cDNA sequencing. Researchers report that Type 1 diabetes patients had moderately but significantly shorter TCRB CDR3s across all four CD4+ subsets.

The CDR3 contains 15 residues. J gave up 2 bases and V 3 bases, and 3 bases lay outside the gene matches. CDR1 and CDR2 from the germline V gene are KGHSH and LQKENI. The rearrangement uses TRBV18 and TRBJ2-3, with TRBD1 matching 9 bases. This receptor was identified in a woman aged 18-35 years with type 1 diabetes. Input material: naive CD4+ T cells from blood. Here the CDR3 reads CASSPGTGTTDTQYF. CDR3 DNA sequence: TGTGCCAGCTCACCTGGGACAGGGACCACAGATACGCAGTATTTT.